Presented here are 5 T cell receptor beta chains from one specimen sequenced in a study of CXCR3-negative and CXCR3-positive naive CD8 T cells (dated by TCRdb to about 2019). Points the paper makes about the study in general: Compared with CXCR3-negative naive cells, CXCR3-positive naive cells had TRB CDR3s with higher hydrophobicity (lower Kidera factor 4), lower energy, and higher strength and volume indices.

Sequenced using a NextSeq 550. The Human TCR Profiling Kit (MiLaboratory) was used to make UMI-labeled 5' RACE TRB cDNA libraries. TCRdb reprocessed the sequencing reads and holds a single record per CDR3 protein sequence, with no DNA. This sample's records show tens of thousands of distinct CDR3 sequences. Around 5% of the sample is held by the ten biggest clonotypes. The antigens these receptors bind are not known. Sample: naive CXCR3+ CD8+ T cells from blood. The meaning of the sample's cell subset or site label: CD45RO-CCR7+CD27+CD95- naive CD8+ T cells expressing CXCR3 (TNR3+). Every receptor here comes from a human donor in good health. Some clones in this sample may be carry-over from other donors' samples.

This chain links TRBV20-1 with TRBJ1-1; the TCRdb D gene call, TRBD1, has no DNA to confirm it. The CDR3 sequence is 15 residues long. The germline CDR1 and CDR2 sequences are DFQATT and SNEGSKA (reference sequence). CDR3 residues: CSARDLVWGNTEALF.

The chain carries TRBV4-1 and TRBJ2-7. The CDR3 spans 13 residues. CDR1 is MGHRA, CDR2 YSYEKL, per germline. The CDR3 sequence: CASSSDVSYEQYF.

This rearrangement joins TRBV7-3 to TRBJ2-5; TCRdb's assignment of TRBD1 cannot be checked, as there is no DNA. The CDR3 runs 12 residues. Germline V gives CDR1 SGHTA, CDR2 FQGTGA. The CDR3 loop is CASSNPGETQYF.

The genes are TRBV29-1 and TRBJ2-7; the TCRdb D gene call, TRBD1, has no DNA to confirm it. This CDR3 is built from 15 residues. The germline V gene has CDR1 SQVTM and CDR2 ANQGSEA. CDR3 residues: CRQDGTDRSNYEQYF.

The CDR3: CASSQVAGGPYEQFF. This chain connects TRBV14 to TRBJ2-1; as DNA is missing, the TRBD2 call by TCRdb cannot be tested. CDR1 SGHDN and CDR2 FVKESK come from the germline V gene. This CDR3 comprises 15 residues.